The 26 T cell receptor beta chains below all came from one sample that was sequenced in a study of post-analysis software for immune sequencing data. cDNA libraries of TCR beta carried unique molecular identifiers. Using its own MiXCR run on the PCR reads, TCRdb lists one record per CDR3 protein. Of under 900,000 distinct CDR3 sequences detected, 53% appear once; the ten largest clones hold roughly 4.4%. No antigen has been identified for these receptors. Broader study findings: The study found TRBV5-6, TRBV5-1 and TRBV20-1 among five TRBV segments more frequent in patients than controls.

The sample was blood. The receptors were sampled from a girl between 10 and 17 years old with multiple sclerosis.

This rearrangement joins TRBV7-9 to TRBJ2-4; possibly TRBD1 for D (6 bases). TRBJ2-7 matches the DNA end more closely, so the J call is doubtful. This CDR3 region has 15 residues. Per germline, CDR1 SEHNR and CDR2 FQNEAQ (reference sequence). CDR3 in amino acids: CASSFLGGFPYEQYF. DNA of the CDR3: TGTGCCAGCAGCTTTTTAGGGGGATTCCCCTACGAGCAGTACTTC.

V gene TRBV20-1 combines with J gene TRBJ2-2, with 10 bases lining up with TRBD2. The ends lost 5 bases at V and 4 bases at J; junction bases unmatched: 7. From germline, CDR1 is DFQATT and CDR2 SNEGSKA (reference sequence). This CDR3 contains 15 residues. The CDR3 DNA follows: TGCAGTGCTCCTAGCGGGGGCCACCGCACCGGGGAGCTGTTTTTT. Translating it yields CSAPSGGHRTGELFF.

The chain couples TRBV7-3 to TRBJ2-1; D is unresolved. Germline V gene lookup returns CDR1 SGHTA and CDR2 FQGTGA. The V end lost 0 bases, the J end lost 6 bases, and 12 bases lay between the germline ends. The CDR3 totals 15 residues. This chain's CDR3 is CASSLTSRMFNEQFF. The CDR3 bases are TGTGCCAGCAGCTTAACCTCTAGAATGTTCAATGAGCAGTTCTTC. The variable domain in full, completed from reference TRBV7-3 and TRBJ2-1, reads GAGVSQTPSNKVTEKGKYVELRCDPISGHTALYWYRQSLGQGPEFLIYFQGTGAADDSGLPNDRFFAVRPEGSVSTLKIQRTERGDSAVYLCASSLTSRMFNEQFFGPGTRLTVL.

A few counts support this clonotype. V and J are TRBV29-1 and TRBJ2-7; the D gene is possibly TRBD2 (5 bases). V gave up 4 bases and J gave up 3 bases, with 22 bases separating them. Germline V CDR1 and CDR2: SQVTM, ANQGSEA. The length of the CDR3 is 16 residues. DNA for the CDR3: TGCAGCGTTGCTCGGGAATACTGGGAAGAAGGCTACGAGCAGTACTTC. This codes for CSVAREYWEEGYEQYF.

The CDR3 loop is CASSLLETRKEDTQYF. The CDR3 bases are TGCGCCAGCAGCTTGTTGGAGACTAGGAAGGAAGATACGCAGTATTTT. This rearrangement joins TRBV5-1 to TRBJ2-3, with a weak D call TRBD2 (6 bases). The germline CDR1 and CDR2 sequences are SGHRS and YFSETQ. V was pared by 1 base and J by 5 bases, with 17 bases between. The CDR3 length is 16 residues.

This clonotype has only a few counts. The CDR3 sequence: CSAKSSYNEQFF. CDR3 in DNA: TGCAGCGCCAAAAGCTCCTACAATGAGCAGTTCTTC. The rearrangement links TRBV29-1 to TRBJ2-1; no firm D call. V lost 7 bases to trimming and J lost 0 bases, with 7 bases between them. Germline assignment: CDR1 SQVTM and CDR2 ANQGSEA. This CDR3 is 12 amino acids long.

In regard to this clonotype: One junction end does not reproduce the germline sequence, and a read error may be involved. The V call is TRBV10-3, the J call TRBJ2-4; 7 bases line up with TRBD1. From germline, CDR1 is ENHRY and CDR2 SYGVKD. The CDR3 runs 14 residues. CDR3 sequence (DNA): TGTGCCATCAGCCAGCAGGGGGACCAAAACACTCAGTACTTC. Protein product: CAISQQGDQNTQYF.

V gene TRBV27 combines with J gene TRBJ2-4, with 9 nucleotides matching TRBD1. The J call is in doubt because the DNA end fits TRBJ2-5 better. This CDR3 is built from 15 residues. Germline V gene data show CDR1 as MNHEY and CDR2 as SMNVEV (reference sequence). The CDR3, as DNA: TGTGCCAGCAGTTTACGGGACAGGGACCGAGAGACCCAGTACTTC. The encoded protein is CASSLRDRDRETQYF.

The V call is TRBV28, the J call TRBJ2-3; TRBD1 might be the D (6 bases). This CDR3 comprises 12 residues. Deletions cut 4 bases from V and 10 bases from J, with 12 bases between. Germline CDR1 is MDHEN and CDR2 is SYDVKM. In DNA, the CDR3 is TGTGCCAGCAGTTCAGTGGGGGCAGCGCAGTATTTT. Its protein is CASSSVGAAQYF.

This sequence joins TRBV15 and TRBJ2-7, with 9 nucleotides matching TRBD1. The trim removed 3 bases at V and 4 bases at J, leaving 10 bases unmatched. Germline-derived CDR1 and CDR2 are LNHNV and YYDKDF (reference sequence). The CDR3 has 16 residues. Written as DNA, the CDR3 is TGTGCCACCAGCAGGACCTTAACCGGGACAGGGTACGAGCAGTACTTC. As protein: CATSRTLTGTGYEQYF.

This clonotype was picked up a small number of times. The chain couples TRBV5-1 to TRBJ1-5; a weak D match, TRBD1 (6 bases). The CDR3 contains 16 residues. Per germline, CDR1 SGHRS and CDR2 YFSETQ. V gave up 4 bases and J gave up 7 bases, with 21 bases separating them. The CDR3 nucleotides read TGCGCCAGCAGCCCAACGGGAAGGGGGAGGAACCAGCCCCAGCATTTT. This translates into CASSPTGRGRNQPQHF.

The chain employs TRBV4-1 and TRBJ1-2; possibly TRBD1 for D (5 bases). Germline V gene lookup returns CDR1 MGHRA and CDR2 YSYEKL. Between the trimmed V and J ends, which lost 0 bases and 3 bases, there was a span of 11 bases. This CDR3 region has 15 residues. CDR3 in amino acids: CASSQDEGPYYGYTF. CDR3 DNA: TGCGCCAGCAGCCAAGACGAGGGGCCATACTATGGCTACACCTTC.

In its sample, this clonotype was seen a few times. The rearrangement uses TRBV5-1 and TRBJ2-5, with 8 bases lining up with TRBD2. V lost 3 bases, J lost 2 bases, and 9 bases stayed unmatched. CDR1 and CDR2 (germline): SGHRS, YFSETQ. The CDR3 runs to 16 residues. The CDR3 here is CASSWTAGVTQETQYF. The CDR3 DNA is TGCGCCAGCAGCTGGACAGCGGGAGTGACTCAAGAGACCCAGTACTTC.

This rearrangement joins TRBV7-6 to TRBJ2-7; possibly TRBD1 or TRBD2 for D (5 bases each). The ends were cut back, 4 bases at V and 3 bases at J, with 10 bases in the middle. CDR3 length equals 13 residues. Germline V gene lookup returns CDR1 SGHVS and CDR2 FNYEAQ. The CDR3 nucleotides read TGTGCCAGCAGCTACGGGACCTGCTACGAGCAGTACTTC. Its protein is CASSYGTCYEQYF.

This clonotype has only a few counts. The V and J genes are TRBV6-2 or TRBV6-3 and TRBJ2-7; D unclear. Trimming cost V 3 bases and J 0 bases, with 12 bases left between them. The CDR3 totals 15 residues. Germline V lookup: CDR1 MNHEY, CDR2 SVGEGT. CDR3 sequence: CASSYSVQHSYEQYF. In nucleotides, the CDR3 is TGTGCCAGCAGTTATTCTGTTCAGCACTCCTACGAGCAGTACTTC.

This rearrangement joins TRBV6-5 to TRBJ2-4; D is possibly TRBD1 (5 bases). The J call could be wrong; TRBJ2-7 is a better fit for the DNA end. This CDR3 has 13 amino acids. Germline assignment: CDR1 MNHEY and CDR2 SVGAGI. The CDR3 sequence is CASRAGPVYEQYF. The CDR3, as DNA: TGTGCCAGCCGGGCAGGGCCCGTATACGAGCAGTACTTC.

This clonotype was seen only a few times. The chain's CDR3 is CSARDLQRNTGELFF. The CDR3 DNA follows: TGCAGTGCTAGAGATTTACAGAGAAACACCGGGGAGCTGTTTTTT. V usage is TRBV20-1 and J usage is TRBJ2-2; no firm D call. Germline values: CDR1 DFQATT, CDR2 SNEGSKA (reference sequence). The ends were cut back, 0 bases at V and 2 bases at J, with 10 bases in the middle. The CDR3 covers 15 residues.

The chain couples TRBV20-1 to TRBJ2-7; 9 bases align to TRBD2. The CDR3 is 15 amino acids. Trimming removed 5 bases from V and 2 bases from J; junction bases left unmatched: 10. Germline CDR1 and CDR2: DFQATT and SNEGSKA (reference sequence). The CDR3 reads CSALEPRGRAYEQYF. The CDR3, as DNA: TGCAGTGCTCTCGAGCCCCGCGGGAGGGCCTACGAGCAGTACTTC.

This clonotype was seen ten or more times. The V and J genes are TRBV25-1 and TRBJ2-7; the match to TRBD2 covers 8 bases. The CDR3 covers 14 residues. The germline V gene has CDR1 MGHDK and CDR2 SYGVNS. V dropped 3 bases and J dropped 3; count of bases not matched to a gene: 4. The CDR3 nucleotides are TGTGCCAGCAGTGATTGGACTAGCAGCTACGAGCAGTACTTC. It is translated as CASSDWTSSYEQYF.

The J gene is TRBJ2-7, the V gene TRBV29-1; weak D call: TRBD2 (7 bases). The end of the DNA aligns better with TRBJ2-5, so the J call may be wrong. Germline V CDR1 and CDR2: SQVTM, ANQGSEA. The CDR3 is made up of 12 amino acids. The CDR3 spells CSVVQGGETQYF. For the CDR3, the DNA is TGCAGCGTTGTACAGGGAGGGGAGACCCAGTACTTC.

The chain has TRBV4-2 and TRBJ2-7; TRBD2 matches 12 bases. CDR1 LGHNA and CDR2 YNFKEQ come from the germline V gene. This CDR3 comprises 14 residues. Trimming removed 7 bases from V and 6 bases from J; junction bases left unmatched: 7. In nucleotides, the CDR3 is TGTGCCAGCAATCCTAGCGGGAGGGCCGGCGAGCAGTACTTC. Residues: CASNPSGRAGEQYF.

The V and J genes are TRBV20-1 and TRBJ2-5, with D possibly TRBD2 on 5 matching bases. Trimming removed 1 base at V and 5 bases at J, with 14 bases between. This CDR3 has 14 amino acids. Germline values: CDR1 DFQATT, CDR2 SNEGSKA (reference sequence). The CDR3 protein is CSARGPGFQETQYF. The DNA for the CDR3 is TGCAGTGCTAGAGGACCGGGGTTTCAGGAGACCCAGTACTTC.

DNA of the CDR3: TGTGCCAGCAGCCAGGGGAGGGGCGTGAACACTGAAGCTTTCTTT. Translation: CASSQGRGVNTEAFF. The V and J genes are TRBV3-1 and TRBJ1-1; D may be TRBD1 (5 bases). The germline gives CDR1 LGHDT, CDR2 YNNKEL (reference sequence). Deletions cut 3 bases from V and 0 bases from J, with 11 bases between. The CDR3 length is 15 residues.

This clonotype was counted only a few times. The rearrangement links TRBV20-1 to TRBJ2-7, with D hard to call. Germline loops: CDR1 DFQATT, CDR2 SNEGSKA (reference sequence). The V end lost 0 bases, the J end lost 2 bases, and 11 bases lay between the germline ends. The CDR3 length is 14 residues. The CDR3 loop is CSARDWKFPYEQYF. As DNA, the CDR3 is TGCAGTGCTAGAGATTGGAAATTCCCCTACGAGCAGTACTTC.

The rearrangement joins TRBV28 to TRBJ2-5; unclear D gene. Near its end, the DNA agrees better with TRBJ2-7, so the J call may be wrong. The CDR3 runs to 13 residues. Germline CDR1 MDHEN, CDR2 SYDVKM. CDR3 in amino acids: CASRSTGPYEQYF. The CDR3 DNA sequence: TGTGCCAGCAGAAGCACCGGTCCCTACGAGCAGTACTTC.

V usage is TRBV5-6 and J usage is TRBJ2-1; 9 bases agree with TRBD1. Germline V lookup: CDR1 SGHDT, CDR2 YYEEEE. The CDR3 is 15 amino acids. The trim removed 5 bases at V and 2 bases at J, leaving 5 bases unmatched. CDR3 loop: CASSSTGGAYNEQFF. DNA of the CDR3: TGTGCCAGCAGTTCCACAGGGGGCGCCTACAATGAGCAGTTCTTC.